A selection of T cell receptor beta chains follows, all from one sample in a study of cytomegalovirus exposure and HLA in healthy donors. The data were produced by immunoSEQ multiplex PCR, yet TCRdb's version contains in-frame clones alone and is incomplete. Of 130,000 or so clones listed, over 75% were seen once; the top ten hold under 2.5%. The sequenced sample was PBMCs. The receptors come from a young man in good health and CMV-seronegative. Both conserved end residues are trimmed from each CDR3. D genes are given only for firm matches.

v_gene: TRBV9
d_gene: TRBD2
j_gene: TRBJ2-1
CDR3aa: ASSTLAGGFGNEQF

v_gene: TRBV27
d_gene: NA
j_gene: TRBJ2-5
CDR3aa: ASSPASTFRVQETQY

v_gene: TRBV6-5
d_gene: TRBD1
j_gene: TRBJ2-1
CDR3aa: ASRPGTVSYNEQF

v_gene: TRBV27
d_gene: NA
j_gene: TRBJ1-5
CDR3aa: ASSSADTSNQPQH

v_gene: TRBV2
d_gene: TRBD1
j_gene: TRBJ2-2
CDR3aa: ASRTGGADTGELF

v_gene: TRBV6-4
d_gene: NA
j_gene: TRBJ1-6
CDR3aa: ASSDRTALYNSPLH

v_gene: TRBV29-1
d_gene: NA
j_gene: TRBJ1-2
CDR3aa: SVEIAYGYT

v_gene: TRBV28
d_gene: TRBD1
j_gene: TRBJ1-6
CDR3aa: AIRPFTGGPSPLH

v_gene: TRBV2
d_gene: NA
j_gene: TRBJ2-7
CDR3aa: ASSESFQGFAEQY

v_gene: TRBV6-6
d_gene: TRBD2
j_gene: TRBJ2-1
CDR3aa: ASSSGGLAGGNEQF

v_gene: TRBV2
d_gene: TRBD1
j_gene: TRBJ2-7
CDR3aa: ASSDPGQGRSYEQY

v_gene: TRBV2
d_gene: NA
j_gene: TRBJ2-3
CDR3aa: ASAGSTDTQY

v_gene: TRBV14
d_gene: TRBD1
j_gene: TRBJ1-2
CDR3aa: ASSQVHPGGGYT

v_gene: TRBV28
d_gene: TRBD1
j_gene: TRBJ1-5
CDR3aa: ASSAGTGRQPQH

v_gene: TRBV7-6
d_gene: TRBD2
j_gene: TRBJ2-7
CDR3aa: ASSLGGGSSYEQY

v_gene: TRBV5-5
d_gene: NA
j_gene: TRBJ1-2
CDR3aa: ASSPDGEGRNGYT

v_gene: TRBV5-1
d_gene: TRBD1
j_gene: TRBJ1-1
CDR3aa: ASSRDSRNTEAF

v_gene: TRBV7-6
d_gene: TRBD2
j_gene: TRBJ2-2
CDR3aa: ASSLGPAGGSGELF

v_gene: TRBV4-1
d_gene: NA
j_gene: TRBJ2-1
CDR3aa: ASSRQPGDTSNEQF

v_gene: TRBV7-2
d_gene: NA
j_gene: TRBJ2-7
CDR3aa: ASSSDRFSYEQY

v_gene: TRBV5-3
d_gene: TRBD1
j_gene: TRBJ1-5
CDR3aa: ARSPPMRGRNQPQH

v_gene: TRBV5-6
d_gene: TRBD1
j_gene: TRBJ2-7
CDR3aa: ASGGPGQDSYEQY

v_gene: TRBV6-6
d_gene: TRBD1
j_gene: TRBJ2-7
CDR3aa: ASSSPTGGHEQY

v_gene: TRBV21-1
d_gene: NA
j_gene: TRBJ1-5
CDR3aa: ASNLIRDRALSFLSNQPQH

v_gene: TRBV28
d_gene: TRBD1
j_gene: TRBJ2-5
CDR3aa: ASSPGGAETQY

v_gene: TRBV5-4
d_gene: TRBD1
j_gene: TRBJ1-6
CDR3aa: ASSLGLQGAGSPLH

v_gene: TRBV28
d_gene: NA
j_gene: TRBJ2-3
CDR3aa: ASSLLLGGETDTQY

v_gene: TRBV6-1
d_gene: NA
j_gene: TRBJ2-5
CDR3aa: ASSPNRFQETQY

v_gene: TRBV5-5
d_gene: TRBD2
j_gene: TRBJ2-1
CDR3aa: ASSLRFGRGETNEQF

v_gene: TRBV15
d_gene: TRBD1
j_gene: TRBJ1-2
CDR3aa: ATSSRTGGRYT

v_gene: TRBV7-9
d_gene: TRBD1
j_gene: TRBJ1-2
CDR3aa: ASSQTSTGGSYGYT

v_gene: TRBV4-2
d_gene: TRBD2
j_gene: TRBJ2-3
CDR3aa: ASTRTTSGGRPDTQY